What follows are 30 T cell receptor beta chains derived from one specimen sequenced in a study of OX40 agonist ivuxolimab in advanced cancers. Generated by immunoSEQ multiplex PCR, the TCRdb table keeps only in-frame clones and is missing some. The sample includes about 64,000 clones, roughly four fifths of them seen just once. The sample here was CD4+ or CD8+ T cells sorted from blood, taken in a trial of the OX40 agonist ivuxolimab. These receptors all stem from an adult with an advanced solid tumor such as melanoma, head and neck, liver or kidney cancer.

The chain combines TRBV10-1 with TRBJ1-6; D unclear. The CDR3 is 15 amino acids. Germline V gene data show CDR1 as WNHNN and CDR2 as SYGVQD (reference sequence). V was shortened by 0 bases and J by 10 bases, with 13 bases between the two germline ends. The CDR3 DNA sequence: TGCGCCAGCAGTGAGTCTGTAGGTGGTGGATCACCCCTCCACTTT. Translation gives CASSESVGGGSPLHF.

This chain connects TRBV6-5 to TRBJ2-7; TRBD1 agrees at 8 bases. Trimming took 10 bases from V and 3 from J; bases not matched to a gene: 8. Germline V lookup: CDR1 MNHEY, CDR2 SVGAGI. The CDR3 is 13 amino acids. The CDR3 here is CAINRGSYYEQYF. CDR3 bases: TGTGCCATCAACAGGGGGTCATACTACGAGCAGTACTTC.

The CDR3 spells CASSYSGQGNQPQHF. The DNA for the CDR3 is TGTGCCAGCAGTTACTCAGGACAGGGCAATCAGCCCCAGCATTTT. This sequence joins TRBV6-5 and TRBJ1-5; TRBD1 aligns across 7 bases. The V and J ends lost 0 bases and 2 bases, in that order; junction bases with no gene match: 1. The CDR3 is made up of 15 amino acids. Germline V gives CDR1 MNHEY, CDR2 SVGAGI.

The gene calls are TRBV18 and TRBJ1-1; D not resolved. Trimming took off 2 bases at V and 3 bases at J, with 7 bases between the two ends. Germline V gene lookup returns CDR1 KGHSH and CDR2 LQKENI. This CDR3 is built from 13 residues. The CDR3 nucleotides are TGTGCCAGCTCACCAGGCACAGACACTGAAGCTTTCTTT. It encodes CASSPGTDTEAFF.

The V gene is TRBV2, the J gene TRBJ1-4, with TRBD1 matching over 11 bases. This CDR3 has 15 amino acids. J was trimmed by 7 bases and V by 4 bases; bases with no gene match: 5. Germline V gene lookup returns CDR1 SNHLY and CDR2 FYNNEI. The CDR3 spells CASSAQGQGGEKLFF. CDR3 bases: TGTGCCAGCAGTGCCCAGGGACAGGGGGGTGAAAAACTGTTTTTT. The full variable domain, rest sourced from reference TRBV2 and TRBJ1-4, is EPEVTQTPSHQVTQMGQEVILRCVPISNHLYFYWYRQILGQKVEFLVSFYNNEISEKSEIFDDQFSVERPDGSNFTLKIRSTKLEDSAMYFCASSAQGQGGEKLFFGSGTQLSVL.

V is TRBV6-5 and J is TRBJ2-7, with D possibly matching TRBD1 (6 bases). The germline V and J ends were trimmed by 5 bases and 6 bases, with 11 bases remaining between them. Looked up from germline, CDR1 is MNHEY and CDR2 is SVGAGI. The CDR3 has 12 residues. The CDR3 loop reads CASSPQGTEQYF. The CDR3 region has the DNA TGTGCCAGCAGTCCCCAGGGGACCGAGCAGTACTTC.

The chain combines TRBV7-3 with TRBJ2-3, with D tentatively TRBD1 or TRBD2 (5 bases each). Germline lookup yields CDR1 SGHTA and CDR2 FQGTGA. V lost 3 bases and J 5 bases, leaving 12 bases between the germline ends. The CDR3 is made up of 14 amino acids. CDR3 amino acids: CASSFRDRGDTQYF. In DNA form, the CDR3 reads TGTGCCAGCAGCTTCCGGGACCGGGGAGATACGCAGTATTTT.

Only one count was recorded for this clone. The CDR3 loop reads CANVEPGSAARFTGELFF. The CDR3 nucleotides are TGTGCCAATGTTGAGCCGGGATCAGCGGCCCGGTTCACCGGGGAGCTGTTTTTT. The chain joins TRBV19 to TRBJ2-2, with a tentative D call TRBD2 (5 bases). CDR1 and CDR2 from the germline V gene are LNHDA and SQIVND (reference sequence). The CDR3 runs to 18 residues. Trimming cost V 10 bases and J 4 bases, with 28 bases left between them. Filled out from reference TRBV19 and TRBJ2-2, the complete variable domain reads DGGITQSPKYLFRKEGQNVTLSCEQNLNHDAMYWYRQDPGQGLRLIYYSQIVNDFQKGDIAEGYSVSREKKESFPLTVTSAQKNPTAFYLCANVEPGSAARFTGELFFGEGSRLTVL.

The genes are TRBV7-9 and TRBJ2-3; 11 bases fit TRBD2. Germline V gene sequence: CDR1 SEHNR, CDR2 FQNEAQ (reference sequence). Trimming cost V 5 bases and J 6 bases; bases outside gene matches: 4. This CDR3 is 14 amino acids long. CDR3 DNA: TGTGCCAGCAGCGCCTCTAGCGGGAGGGATACGCAGTATTTT. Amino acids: CASSASSGRDTQYF. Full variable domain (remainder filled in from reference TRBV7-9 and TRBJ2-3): DTGVSQNPRHKITKRGQNVTFRCDPISEHNRLYWYRQTLGQGPEFLTYFQNEAQLEKSRLLSDRFSAERPKGSFSTLEIQRTEQGDSAMYLCASSASSGRDTQYFGPGTRLTVL.

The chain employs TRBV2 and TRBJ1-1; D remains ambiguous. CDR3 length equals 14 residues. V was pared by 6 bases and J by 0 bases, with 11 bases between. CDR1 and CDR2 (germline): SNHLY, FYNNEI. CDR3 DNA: TGTGCCAGCAGGGCGGACGCTATGAACACTGAAGCTTTCTTT. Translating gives CASRADAMNTEAFF.

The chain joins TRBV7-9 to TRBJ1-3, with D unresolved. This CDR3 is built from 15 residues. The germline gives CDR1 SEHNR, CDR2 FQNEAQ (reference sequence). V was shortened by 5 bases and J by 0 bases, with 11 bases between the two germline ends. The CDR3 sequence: CASSARYDSGNTIYF. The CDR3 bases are TGTGCCAGCAGCGCTCGGTACGACTCTGGAAACACCATATATTTT.

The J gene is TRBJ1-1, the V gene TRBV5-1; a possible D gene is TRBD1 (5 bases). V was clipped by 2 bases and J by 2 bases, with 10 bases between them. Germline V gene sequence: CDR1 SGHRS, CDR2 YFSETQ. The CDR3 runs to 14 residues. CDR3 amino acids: CASSFMTENTEAFF. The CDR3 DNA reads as TGCGCCAGCAGCTTTATGACAGAAAACACTGAAGCTTTCTTT.

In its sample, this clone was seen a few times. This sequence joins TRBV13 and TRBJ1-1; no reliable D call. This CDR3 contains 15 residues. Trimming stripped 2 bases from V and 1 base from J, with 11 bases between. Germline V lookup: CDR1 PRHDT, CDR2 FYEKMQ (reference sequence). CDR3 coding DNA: TGTGCCAGCAGCTTAAGGCAGGAAGAGAACACTGAAGCTTTCTTT. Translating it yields CASSLRQEENTEAFF.

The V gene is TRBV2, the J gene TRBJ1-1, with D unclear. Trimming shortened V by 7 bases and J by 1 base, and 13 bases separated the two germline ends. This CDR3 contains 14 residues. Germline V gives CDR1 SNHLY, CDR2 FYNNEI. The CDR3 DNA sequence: TGTGCCAGCACGCAGCAGGATCGGAACACTGAAGCTTTCTTT. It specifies CASTQQDRNTEAFF.

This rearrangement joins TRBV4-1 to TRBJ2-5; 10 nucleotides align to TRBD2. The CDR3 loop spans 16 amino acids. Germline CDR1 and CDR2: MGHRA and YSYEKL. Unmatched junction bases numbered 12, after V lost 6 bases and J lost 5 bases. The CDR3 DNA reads TGCGCCAGCAGAGAGGTGGGGCTAGCGGGAGAGGAGACCCAGTACTTC. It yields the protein CASREVGLAGEETQYF.

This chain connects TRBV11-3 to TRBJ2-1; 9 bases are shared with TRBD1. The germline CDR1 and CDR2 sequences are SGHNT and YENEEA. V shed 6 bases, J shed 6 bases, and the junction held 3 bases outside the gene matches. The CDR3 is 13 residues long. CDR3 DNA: TGTGCCAGCAGGCCGACAGGGGGCAATGAGCAGTTCTTC. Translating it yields CASRPTGGNEQFF.

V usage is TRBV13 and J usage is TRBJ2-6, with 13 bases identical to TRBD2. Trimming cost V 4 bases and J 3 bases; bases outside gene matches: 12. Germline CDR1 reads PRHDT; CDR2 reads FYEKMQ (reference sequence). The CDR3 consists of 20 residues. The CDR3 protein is CASSSGLAGESRHGANVLTF. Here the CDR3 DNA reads TGTGCCAGCAGCTCTGGACTAGCGGGAGAGTCTAGACATGGGGCCAACGTCCTGACTTTC. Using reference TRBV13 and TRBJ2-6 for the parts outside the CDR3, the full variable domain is AAGVIQSPRHLIKEKRETATLKCYPIPRHDTVYWYQQGPGQDPQFLISFYEKMQSDKGSIPDRFSAQQFSDYHSELNMSSLELGDSALYFCASSSGLAGESRHGANVLTFGAGSRLTVL.

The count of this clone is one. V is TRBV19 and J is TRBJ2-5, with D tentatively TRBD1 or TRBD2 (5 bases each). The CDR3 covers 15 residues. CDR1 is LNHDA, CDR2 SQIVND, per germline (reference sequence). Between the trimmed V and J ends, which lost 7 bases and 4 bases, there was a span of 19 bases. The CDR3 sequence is CASTRDGKGRETQYF. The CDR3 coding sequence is TGTGCCAGTACCCGGGACGGCAAGGGGCGAGAGACCCAGTACTTC.

DNA of the CDR3: TGCGCCAGCAGCCCCGGGGACAGACCAACGGGGAACTATGGCTACACCTTC. Protein: CASSPGDRPTGNYGYTF. This chain links TRBV5-1 with TRBJ1-2, with 7 bases identical to TRBD1. Germline V lookup: CDR1 SGHRS, CDR2 YFSETQ. CDR3 length: 17 residues. Germline trimming cut 4 bases from V and 2 bases from J; bases unmatched to any gene: 14.

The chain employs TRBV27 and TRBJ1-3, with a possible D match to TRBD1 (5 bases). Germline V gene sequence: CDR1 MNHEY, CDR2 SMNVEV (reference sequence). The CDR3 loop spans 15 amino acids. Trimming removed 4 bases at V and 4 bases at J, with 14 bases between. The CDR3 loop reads CASSSGGKLGNTIYF. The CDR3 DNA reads TGTGCCAGCAGTTCGGGGGGGAAGTTAGGAAACACCATATATTTT.

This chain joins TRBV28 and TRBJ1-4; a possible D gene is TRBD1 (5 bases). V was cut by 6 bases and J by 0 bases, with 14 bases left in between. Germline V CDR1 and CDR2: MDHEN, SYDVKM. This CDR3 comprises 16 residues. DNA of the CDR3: TGTGCCAGCAGCTTGGGACCGGGGGCAACTAATGAAAAACTGTTTTTT. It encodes CASSLGPGATNEKLFF.

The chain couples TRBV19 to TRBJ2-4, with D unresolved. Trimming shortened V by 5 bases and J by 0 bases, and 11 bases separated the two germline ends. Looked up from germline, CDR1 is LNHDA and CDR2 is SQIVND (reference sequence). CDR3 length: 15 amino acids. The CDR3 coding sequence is TGTGCCAGTAGTCCCGCGTGGGTAGCCAAAAACATTCAGTACTTC. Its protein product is CASSPAWVAKNIQYF.

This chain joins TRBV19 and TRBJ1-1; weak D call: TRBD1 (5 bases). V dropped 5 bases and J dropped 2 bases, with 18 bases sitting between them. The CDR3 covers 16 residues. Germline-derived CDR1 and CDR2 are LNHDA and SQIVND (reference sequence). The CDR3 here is CASSLPGPTVNTEAFF. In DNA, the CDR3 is TGTGCCAGTAGTCTCCCGGGACCGACGGTTAACACTGAAGCTTTCTTT.

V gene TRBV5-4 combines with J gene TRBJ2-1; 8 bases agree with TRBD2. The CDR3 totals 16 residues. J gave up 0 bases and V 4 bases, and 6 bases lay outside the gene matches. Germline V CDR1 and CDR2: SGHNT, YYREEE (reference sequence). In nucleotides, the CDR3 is TGTGCCAGCAGCCCGGGGGGGATTAGCTCCTACAATGAGCAGTTCTTC. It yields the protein CASSPGGISSYNEQFF.

The CDR3 here is CASSAEGGALFF. DNA of the CDR3: TGCGCCAGCAGCGCCGAAGGGGGTGCACTGTTTTTT. This chain connects TRBV5-1 to TRBJ1-4, with D tentatively TRBD1 (6 bases). From germline, CDR1 is SGHRS and CDR2 YFSETQ. The length of the CDR3 is 12 residues. The ends were cut back, 4 bases at V and 13 bases at J, with 14 bases in the middle.

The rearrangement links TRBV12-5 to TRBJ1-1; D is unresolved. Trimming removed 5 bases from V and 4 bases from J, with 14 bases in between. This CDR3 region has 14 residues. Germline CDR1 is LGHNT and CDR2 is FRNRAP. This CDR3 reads CASGPPSEGTEAFF. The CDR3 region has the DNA TGTGCTAGTGGTCCCCCGTCCGAGGGCACTGAAGCTTTCTTT.

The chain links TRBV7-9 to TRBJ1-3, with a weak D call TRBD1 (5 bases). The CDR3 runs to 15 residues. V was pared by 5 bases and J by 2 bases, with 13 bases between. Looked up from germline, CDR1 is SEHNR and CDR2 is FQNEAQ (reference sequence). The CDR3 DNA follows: TGTGCCAGCAGCCGCAGGCAGGGAGCTGGAAACACCATATATTTT. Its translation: CASSRRQGAGNTIYF.

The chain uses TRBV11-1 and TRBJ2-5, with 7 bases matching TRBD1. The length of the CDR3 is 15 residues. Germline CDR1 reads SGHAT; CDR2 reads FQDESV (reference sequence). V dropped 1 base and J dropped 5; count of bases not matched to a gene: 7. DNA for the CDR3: TGTGCCAGCAGCTTAGGAGGGGGCGTCGAGGAGACCCAGTACTTC. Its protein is CASSLGGGVEETQYF. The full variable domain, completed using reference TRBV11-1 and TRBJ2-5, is EAEVAQSPRYKITEKSQAVAFWCDPISGHATLYWYRQILGQGPELLVQFQDESVVDDSQLPKDRFSAERLKGVDSTLKIQPAELGDSAMYLCASSLGGGVEETQYFGPGTRLLVL.

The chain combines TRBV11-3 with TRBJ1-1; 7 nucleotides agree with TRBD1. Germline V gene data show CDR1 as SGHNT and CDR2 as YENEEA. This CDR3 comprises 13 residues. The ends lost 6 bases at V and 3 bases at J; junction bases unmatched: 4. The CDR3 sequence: CASRDTGDTEAFF. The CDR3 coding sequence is TGTGCCAGCAGGGATACAGGGGACACTGAAGCTTTCTTT.

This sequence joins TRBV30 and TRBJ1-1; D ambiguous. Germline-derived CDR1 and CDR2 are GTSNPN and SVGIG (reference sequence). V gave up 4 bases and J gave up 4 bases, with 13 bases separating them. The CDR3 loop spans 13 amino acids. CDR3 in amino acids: CAWTGSFGTEAFF. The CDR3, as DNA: TGTGCCTGGACGGGCTCTTTTGGCACTGAAGCTTTCTTT.